The next 12 T cell receptor beta chains were all read from a single sample in a study of T cell changes during pregnancy in multiple sclerosis. TCRdb's table, derived via immunoSEQ multiplex PCR, lists solely in-frame clones and lacks some. The repertoire holds 45,000 to 60,000 clones, with more than 75% as singletons. The sample in question was CD8+ T cells from peripheral blood mononuclear cells, obtained before pregnancy. These receptors all stem from a female donor with multiple sclerosis, enrolled in a pregnancy study.

This chain links TRBV5-3 with TRBJ1-6, with 9 bases fitting TRBD1. TRBV5-3 carries the ORF label, with uncertain function. CDR3 size: 16 residues. The junction had 11 bases not matched to a gene; V was cut back by 5 bases and J by 8 bases. CDR3 loop: CARRGGQDRGYSPLHF. In nucleotides, the CDR3 is TGTGCCAGAAGGGGGGGTCAGGACAGGGGTTATTCACCCCTCCACTTT.

The CDR3: CASSSPRSSGGSNEQYF. In DNA form, the CDR3 reads TGTGCCAGTAGTTCCCCGAGATCTAGCGGGGGGAGCAACGAGCAGTACTTC. V usage is TRBV19 and J usage is TRBJ2-7; 11 bases agree with TRBD2. Germline-derived CDR1 and CDR2 are LNHDA and SQIVND (reference sequence). CDR3 length equals 17 residues. V shed 5 bases, J shed 5 bases, and the junction held 14 bases outside the gene matches.

The V and J genes are TRBV13 and TRBJ1-2; a possible D gene is TRBD1 (5 bases). The CDR3 covers 14 residues. Germline-derived CDR1 and CDR2 are PRHDT and FYEKMQ (reference sequence). Trimming took 6 bases from V and 6 from J, leaving 17 bases between them. This CDR3 is CASSPGGPFNGYTF. The CDR3 nucleotides read TGTGCCAGCAGTCCGGGGGGACCTTTCAATGGCTACACCTTC.

The rearrangement uses TRBV6-5 and TRBJ2-7, with TRBD1 identical over 7 bases. V shed 7 bases, J shed 2 bases, and the junction held 5 bases outside the gene matches. CDR1 and CDR2 (germline): MNHEY, SVGAGI. This CDR3 comprises 13 residues. CDR3 region: CASKGAGPYEQYF. The CDR3 DNA reads TGTGCCAGCAAGGGGGCAGGTCCCTACGAGCAGTACTTC.

This rearrangement joins TRBV14 to TRBJ2-1; D possibly corresponds to TRBD2 (6 bases). Trimming pared 1 base from V and 5 bases from J, leaving 15 bases between. This CDR3 region has 16 residues. Germline values: CDR1 SGHDN, CDR2 FVKESK. The CDR3 loop is CASSQGMRGLHNEQFF. CDR3 nucleotides: TGTGCCAGCAGCCAAGGGATGAGGGGACTGCACAATGAGCAGTTCTTC.

The chain couples TRBV11-3 to TRBJ2-1; 11 bases match TRBD1. There are 15 residues in the CDR3. Per germline, CDR1 SGHNT and CDR2 YENEEA. J was trimmed by 4 bases and V by 3 bases; bases with no gene match: 2. The CDR3 here is CASSFGTGGYNEQFF. CDR3 sequence (DNA): TGTGCCAGCAGCTTTGGGACAGGGGGGTACAATGAGCAGTTCTTC.

The V and J genes are TRBV7-8 and TRBJ1-5; D is possibly TRBD1 (5 bases). The CDR3 is 16 residues long. Trimming left V 0 bases short and J 3 bases short, with 12 bases between. CDR1 and CDR2 from the germline V gene are SGHVS and FQNEAQ. The CDR3 DNA reads TGTGCCAGCAGCTTAGCGGGCAGGGAGGTCAATCAGCCCCAGCATTTT. This codes for CASSLAGREVNQPQHF.

The CDR3 loop is CASSRYNQPQHF. CDR3 nucleotide sequence: TGTGCCAGTAGTCGGTACAATCAGCCCCAGCATTTT. The J gene is TRBJ1-5, the V gene TRBV19; unclear D gene. V was trimmed by 5 bases and J by 3 bases, leaving 5 bases between them. This CDR3 spans 12 amino acids. CDR1 LNHDA and CDR2 SQIVND come from the germline V gene (reference sequence).

In this sample, this clone turned up many times. The rearrangement joins TRBV6-4 to TRBJ2-2; D might be TRBD1 (5 bases). V lost 3 bases and J 3 bases, leaving 11 bases between the germline ends. The CDR3 loop spans 15 amino acids. Germline CDR1 MRHNA, CDR2 SNTAGT. The CDR3 is CASSELGLDTGELFF. The CDR3 region has the DNA TGTGCCAGCAGTGAGCTGGGGCTGGACACCGGGGAGCTGTTTTTT.

The V gene is TRBV23-1, the J gene TRBJ1-1; D not resolved. TRBV23-1 belongs to the ORF category, with a function that is uncertain. Trimming removed 4 bases at V and 0 bases at J, with 15 bases between. The CDR3 runs to 16 residues. The CDR3 coding sequence is TGCGCCAGCAGTCGGCCTGAAACAGCTCTGAACACTGAAGCTTTCTTT. Translated: CASSRPETALNTEAFF.

V gene TRBV7-3 combines with J gene TRBJ2-5, with TRBD1 identical over 9 bases. Germline assignment: CDR1 SGHTA and CDR2 FQGTGA. There are 15 residues in the CDR3. V shed 2 bases and J 2 bases; nucleotides not matched to a gene: 3. In nucleotides, the CDR3 is TGTGCCAGCAGCTTAGGCGGGACAGGGCAAGAGACCCAGTACTTC. Its translation is CASSLGGTGQETQYF.

V usage is TRBV27 and J usage is TRBJ1-6; 8 nucleotides agree with TRBD1. Germline loops: CDR1 MNHEY, CDR2 SMNVEV (reference sequence). The CDR3 sequence is 16 residues long. The J segment lost 7 bases and the V segment lost 5 bases, leaving 10 bases of the junction unmatched. CDR3 in DNA: TGTGCCAGCAGTCCTTACCGACAGGGGAAAAATTCACCCCTCCACTTT. Translating gives CASSPYRQGKNSPLHF.